What follows are 21 T cell receptor beta chains derived from one specimen sequenced in a study of blood T cell repertoires in COVID-19. TCRdb's copy holds only in-frame clones and misses some; the assay was immunoSEQ multiplex PCR. The sample includes roughly 160,000 clones, approximately 80% of them seen just once. Sequenced input: PBMCs or T cells enriched from blood (not recorded which). The receptors come from a woman between 55 and 75 years old who had recovered from COVID-19.

The chain joins TRBV7-2 to TRBJ2-4; D not resolved. This CDR3 comprises 15 residues. CDR1 is SGHTA and CDR2 is FQGNSA in the germline V gene. V was pared by 3 bases and J by 0 bases, with 9 bases between. Here the CDR3 reads CASSFGGLAKNIQYF. The CDR3 DNA sequence: TGTGCCAGCAGCTTCGGCGGTCTAGCCAAAAACATTCAGTACTTC.

V and J are TRBV10-3 and TRBJ1-3; D remains ambiguous. V shed 0 bases and J shed 1 base, with 16 bases lying between them. The V gene's germline CDR1 is ENHRY and CDR2 SYGVKD. This CDR3 has 18 residues. DNA for the CDR3: TGTGCCATCAGTGAGTCGGGAGTGGAACTGCTTTCTGGAAACACCATATATTTT. Translating gives CAISESGVELLSGNTIYF.

The CDR3 nucleotides are TGTGCCAGCTCACCCGTTACAGGGACTCAGCCCCAGCATTTT. It yields the protein CASSPVTGTQPQHF. The rearrangement joins TRBV18 to TRBJ1-5, with a weak D call TRBD1 (6 bases). The V end lost 3 bases, the J end lost 6 bases, and 12 bases lay between the germline ends. Per the germline V gene, CDR1 is KGHSH and CDR2 is LQKENI. The CDR3 runs 14 residues. The variable domain in full, completed from reference TRBV18 and TRBJ1-5, reads NAGVMQNPRHLVRRRGQEARLRCSPMKGHSHVYWYRQLPEEGLKFMVYLQKENIIDESGMPKERFSAEFPKEGPSILRIQQVVRGDSAAYFCASSPVTGTQPQHFGDGTRLSIL.

V gene TRBV19 combines with J gene TRBJ1-1; weak D call: TRBD1 (6 bases). Germline CDR1 is LNHDA and CDR2 is SQIVND (reference sequence). Trimming pared 6 bases from V and 0 bases from J, leaving 8 bases between. CDR3 size: 13 residues. The CDR3, as DNA: TGTGCCAGTAGCGGACAGATGAACACTGAAGCTTTCTTT. Its protein is CASSGQMNTEAFF.

The rearrangement uses TRBV6-5 and TRBJ1-2; the match to TRBD1 covers 9 bases. This CDR3 is built from 14 residues. The junction had 4 bases not matched to a gene; V was cut back by 4 bases and J by 4 bases. The germline gives CDR1 MNHEY, CDR2 SVGAGI. The CDR3 protein is CASSWTGAIYGYTF. The CDR3 nucleotides read TGTGCCAGCAGTTGGACAGGGGCCATCTATGGCTACACCTTC.

The chain carries TRBV14 and TRBJ1-2; unclear D gene. The CDR3 loop spans 12 amino acids. Germline V gives CDR1 SGHDN, CDR2 FVKESK. Trimming removed 5 bases from V and 4 bases from J, with 8 bases in between. Here the CDR3 DNA reads TGTGCCAGCAGCAGATACGGCTATGGCTACACCTTC. Translating gives CASSRYGYGYTF.

The genes are TRBV18 and TRBJ1-1; 7 nucleotides agree with TRBD1. The CDR3 consists of 12 residues. Germline lookup yields CDR1 KGHSH and CDR2 LQKENI. V was clipped by 3 bases and J by 8 bases; unmatched bases: 3. The CDR3 nucleotides read TGTGCCAGCTCACCCTCAGGGGGGGAAGCTTTCTTT. It encodes CASSPSGGEAFF.

This clone was observed once. The CDR3 is CASSLLSWGRSEQYF. The CDR3 DNA sequence: TGTGCCAGCAGCTTACTCTCGTGGGGGCGAAGCGAGCAGTACTTC. V and J are TRBV11-2 and TRBJ2-7; possible D gene TRBD1, 6 bases. Trimming stripped 2 bases from V and 6 bases from J, with 17 bases between. This CDR3 comprises 15 residues. Looked up from germline, CDR1 is SGHAT and CDR2 is FQNNGV.

CDR3 protein: CASSLKTDPHFTLHF. In DNA, the CDR3 is TGTGCCAGCAGTTTAAAGACTGACCCCCATTTCACCCTCCACTTT. This rearrangement joins TRBV27 to TRBJ1-6; D gene ambiguous. Looked up from germline, CDR1 is MNHEY and CDR2 is SMNVEV (reference sequence). The CDR3 loop spans 15 amino acids. The V end was cut by 2 bases, the J end by 14 bases, with 19 bases between.

J is TRBJ1-4 and V is TRBV4-1; 11 nucleotides agree with TRBD1. Germline loops: CDR1 MGHRA, CDR2 YSYEKL. The CDR3 has 15 residues. The ends lost 2 bases at V and 10 bases at J; junction bases unmatched: 6. The CDR3 DNA reads TGCGCCAGCAGCCAATGGGGACAGGGGGAAGGAAAACTGTTTTTT. This sequence encodes CASSQWGQGEGKLFF.

V usage is TRBV6-1 and J usage is TRBJ2-1, with unresolved D. V was trimmed by 3 bases and J by 8 bases, leaving 8 bases between them. Germline V gene data show CDR1 as MNHNS and CDR2 as SASEGT. This CDR3 region has 12 residues. Written as DNA, the CDR3 is TGTGCCAGCAGTGAGGCCGTTTATGAGCAGTTCTTC. Translation gives CASSEAVYEQFF.

The rearrangement uses TRBV28 and TRBJ1-5; D is possibly TRBD1 (5 bases). The V and J ends lost 3 bases and 7 bases respectively, with 13 bases between them. The CDR3 covers 14 residues. Germline assignment: CDR1 MDHEN and CDR2 SYDVKM. In nucleotides, the CDR3 is TGTGCCAGCAGTTTTGGCGGGGACGTACAGCCCCAGCATTTT. Residues: CASSFGGDVQPQHF. The entire variable domain, with the rest obtained from reference TRBV28 and TRBJ1-5, is as follows: DVKVTQSSRYLVKRTGEKVFLECVQDMDHENMFWYRQDPGLGLRLIYFSYDVKMKEKGDIPEGYSVSREKKERFSLILESASTNQTSMYLCASSFGGDVQPQHFGDGTRLSIL.

The chain employs TRBV15 and TRBJ2-1, with 11 bases identical to TRBD2. Unmatched junction bases numbered 7, after V lost 2 bases and J lost 7 bases. Per the germline V gene, CDR1 is LNHNV and CDR2 is YYDKDF (reference sequence). The length of the CDR3 is 16 residues. CDR3 loop: CATSRQTSGSFNEQFF. Here the CDR3 DNA reads TGTGCCACCAGCAGACAAACTAGCGGGAGTTTTAATGAGCAGTTCTTC.

The gene calls are TRBV19 and TRBJ1-2; D perhaps matches TRBD1 (5 bases). The CDR3 is made up of 13 amino acids. Germline CDR1 reads LNHDA; CDR2 reads SQIVND (reference sequence). Trimming left V 6 bases short and J 4 bases short, with 12 bases between. CDR3 nucleotide sequence: TGTGCCAGTAGCCTCACAGGCCTCTATGGCTACACCTTC. Protein: CASSLTGLYGYTF.

The rearrangement uses TRBV28 and TRBJ2-2, with TRBD2 as a possible D gene (5 bases). CDR3 length: 16 amino acids. With 5 bases removed from V and 7 bases from J, the gap between germline ends came to 20 bases. CDR1 and CDR2 from the germline V gene are MDHEN and SYDVKM. In nucleotides, the CDR3 is TGTGCCAGCAGTCGGGAACTTAGCAGGTTTGGCGGGGAGCTGTTTTTT. This sequence encodes CASSRELSRFGGELFF.

CDR3 nucleotides: TGTGCCAGCAGCGTGACAGGGGGTCTTCTCTCTGGAAACACCATATATTTT. This encodes CASSVTGGLLSGNTIYF. This chain joins TRBV9 and TRBJ1-3, with 9 nucleotides matching TRBD1. The junction had 6 bases not matched to a gene; V was cut back by 2 bases and J by 0 bases. The V gene's germline CDR1 is SGDLS and CDR2 YYNGEE. CDR3 length equals 17 residues.

This clone was seen only a few times. V is TRBV7-2 and J is TRBJ2-1; 9 bases fit TRBD2. Germline trimming cut 3 bases from V and 7 bases from J; bases unmatched to any gene: 7. The CDR3 extends over 15 amino acids. CDR1 is SGHTA, CDR2 FQGNSA, per germline. CDR3 loop: CASSFVGLAINEQFF. In DNA, the CDR3 is TGTGCCAGCAGCTTTGTGGGACTAGCTATTAATGAGCAGTTCTTC.

This chain connects TRBV18 to TRBJ2-3; the D gene is possibly TRBD2 (5 bases). The V end was cut by 4 bases, the J end by 0 bases, with 14 bases between. Germline loops: CDR1 KGHSH, CDR2 LQKENI. This CDR3 spans 16 amino acids. CDR3: CASSRERRGSTDTQYF. In DNA form, the CDR3 reads TGTGCCAGCTCACGAGAAAGACGGGGTAGCACAGATACGCAGTATTTT.

The chain is built from TRBV5-1 and TRBJ2-2, with D perhaps TRBD2 (6 bases). Germline V CDR1 and CDR2: SGHRS, YFSETQ. This CDR3 has 16 amino acids. V dropped 4 bases and J dropped 3 bases, with 16 bases sitting between them. The CDR3 protein is CASSLLGGEDTGELFF. The DNA for the CDR3 is TGCGCCAGCAGCCTCTTGGGGGGAGAGGACACCGGGGAGCTGTTTTTT.

The chain uses TRBV6-5 and TRBJ1-1; D is possibly TRBD1 (6 bases). The length of the CDR3 is 13 residues. The germline gives CDR1 MNHEY, CDR2 SVGAGI. V lost 4 bases and J 1 base, leaving 7 bases between the germline ends. The CDR3 DNA reads TGTGCCAGCAGTTTAGGGGGGAACACTGAAGCTTTCTTT. Residues: CASSLGGNTEAFF.

The chain uses TRBV30 and TRBJ1-5, with 8 nucleotides matching TRBD1. CDR3 size: 14 residues. Per germline, CDR1 GTSNPN and CDR2 SVGIG (reference sequence). V dropped 1 base and J dropped 10; count of bases not matched to a gene: 9. For the CDR3, the DNA is TGTGCCTGGAGTGAGGCAGGGGGCATCAGCCCCCAGCATTTT. Residues: CAWSEAGGISPQHF.